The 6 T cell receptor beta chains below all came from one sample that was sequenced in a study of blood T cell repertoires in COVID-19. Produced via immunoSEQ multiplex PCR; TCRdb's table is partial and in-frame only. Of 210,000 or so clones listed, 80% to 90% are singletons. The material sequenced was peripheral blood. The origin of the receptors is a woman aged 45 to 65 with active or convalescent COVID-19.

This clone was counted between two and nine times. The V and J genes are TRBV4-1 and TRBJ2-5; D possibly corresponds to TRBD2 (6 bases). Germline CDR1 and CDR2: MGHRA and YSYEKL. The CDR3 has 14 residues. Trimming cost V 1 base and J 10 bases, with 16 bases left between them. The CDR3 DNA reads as TGCGCCAGCAGCCAAGGGAAGCTAGCGATCAACCAGTACTTC. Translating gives CASSQGKLAINQYF.

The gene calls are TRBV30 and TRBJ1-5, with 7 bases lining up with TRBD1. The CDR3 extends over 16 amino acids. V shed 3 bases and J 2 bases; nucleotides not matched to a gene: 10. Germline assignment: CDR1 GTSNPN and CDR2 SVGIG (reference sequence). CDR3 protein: CAWSRQGAAGNQPQHF. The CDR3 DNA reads TGTGCCTGGAGCCGACAGGGTGCGGCTGGCAATCAGCCCCAGCATTTT.

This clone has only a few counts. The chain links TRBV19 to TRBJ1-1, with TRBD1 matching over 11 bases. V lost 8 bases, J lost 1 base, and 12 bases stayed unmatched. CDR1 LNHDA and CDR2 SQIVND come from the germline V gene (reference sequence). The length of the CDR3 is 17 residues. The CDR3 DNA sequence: TGTGCCAGTCACCTTCTCCGGGGGACAGGGGGGAACACTGAAGCTTTCTTT. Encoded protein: CASHLLRGTGGNTEAFF.

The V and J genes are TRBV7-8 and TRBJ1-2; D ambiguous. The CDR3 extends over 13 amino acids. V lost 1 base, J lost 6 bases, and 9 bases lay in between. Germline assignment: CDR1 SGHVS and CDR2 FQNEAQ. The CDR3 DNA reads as TGTGCCAGCAGCTTAGTTTCAGTGGATGGCTACACCTTC. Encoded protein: CASSLVSVDGYTF.

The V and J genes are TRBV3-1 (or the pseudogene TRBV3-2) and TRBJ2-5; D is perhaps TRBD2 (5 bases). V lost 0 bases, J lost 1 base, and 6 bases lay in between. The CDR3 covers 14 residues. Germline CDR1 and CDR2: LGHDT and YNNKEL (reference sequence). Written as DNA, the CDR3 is TGTGCCAGCAGCCAAGAGCGGGTCCAAGAGACCCAGTACTTC. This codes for CASSQERVQETQYF.

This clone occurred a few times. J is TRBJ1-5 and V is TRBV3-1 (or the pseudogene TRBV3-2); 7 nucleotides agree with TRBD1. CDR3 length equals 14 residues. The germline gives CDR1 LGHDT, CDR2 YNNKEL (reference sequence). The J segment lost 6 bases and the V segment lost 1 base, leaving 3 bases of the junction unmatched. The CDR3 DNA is TGTGCCAGCAGCCAAGGGACAGGATTTCAGCCCCAGCATTTT. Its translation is CASSQGTGFQPQHF.